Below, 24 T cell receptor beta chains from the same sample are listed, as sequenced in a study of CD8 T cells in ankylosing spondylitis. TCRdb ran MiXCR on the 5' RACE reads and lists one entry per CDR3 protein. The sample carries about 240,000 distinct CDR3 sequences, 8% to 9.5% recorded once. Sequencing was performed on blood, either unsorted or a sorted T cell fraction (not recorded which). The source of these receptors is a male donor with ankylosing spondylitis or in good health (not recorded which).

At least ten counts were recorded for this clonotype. The DNA for the CDR3 is TGTGCCAGCACCACCGGCACAGATACGCAGTATTTT. This codes for CASTTGTDTQYF. The chain has TRBV12-3 or TRBV12-4 and TRBJ2-3; D unresolved. Trimming removed 7 bases at V and 1 base at J, with 6 bases between. This CDR3 region has 12 residues.

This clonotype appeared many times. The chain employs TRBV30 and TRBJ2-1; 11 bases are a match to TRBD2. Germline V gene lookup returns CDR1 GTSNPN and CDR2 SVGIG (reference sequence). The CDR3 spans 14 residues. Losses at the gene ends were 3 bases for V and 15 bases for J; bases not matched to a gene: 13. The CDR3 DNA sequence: TGTGCCTGGAGCCTAGCGGGGGGACACCGAAGGCCGTTCTTC. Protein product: CAWSLAGGHRRPFF.

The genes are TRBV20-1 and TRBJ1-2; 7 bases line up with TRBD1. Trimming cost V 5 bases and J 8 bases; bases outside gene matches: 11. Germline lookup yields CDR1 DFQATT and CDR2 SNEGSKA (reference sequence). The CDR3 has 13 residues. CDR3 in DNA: TGCAGTGCTCTAACCAGGACAGGCGTCGGCTACACCTTC. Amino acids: CSALTRTGVGYTF.

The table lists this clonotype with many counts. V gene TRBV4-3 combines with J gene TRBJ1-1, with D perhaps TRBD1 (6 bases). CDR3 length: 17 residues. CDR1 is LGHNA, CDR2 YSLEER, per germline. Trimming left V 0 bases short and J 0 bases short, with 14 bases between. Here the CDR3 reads CASSQDASGAMNTEAFF. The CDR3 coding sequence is TGCGCCAGCAGCCAAGACGCTTCGGGGGCGATGAACACTGAAGCTTTCTTT.

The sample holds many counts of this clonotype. The CDR3 loop is CASSLFAGGTHEQYF. The CDR3, as DNA: TGTGCCAGCAGTTTATTCGCGGGAGGGACCCACGAGCAGTACTTC. V is TRBV12-3 or TRBV12-4 and J is TRBJ2-7; 9 bases are shared with TRBD2. The CDR3 is made up of 15 amino acids. J lost 5 bases, V lost 2 bases, and 7 bases had no gene match.

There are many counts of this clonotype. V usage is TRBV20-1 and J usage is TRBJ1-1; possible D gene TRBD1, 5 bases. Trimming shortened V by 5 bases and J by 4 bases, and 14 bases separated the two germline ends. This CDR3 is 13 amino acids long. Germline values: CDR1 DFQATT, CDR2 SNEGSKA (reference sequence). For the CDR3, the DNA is TGCAGTGCTCTGCGGGGGAGGAGCACTGAAGCTTTCTTT. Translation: CSALRGRSTEAFF.

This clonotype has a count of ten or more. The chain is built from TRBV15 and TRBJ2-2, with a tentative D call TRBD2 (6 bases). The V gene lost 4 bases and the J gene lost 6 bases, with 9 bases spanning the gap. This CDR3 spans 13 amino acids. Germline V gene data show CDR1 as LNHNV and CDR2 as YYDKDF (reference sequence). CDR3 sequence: CATSTGLSGELFF. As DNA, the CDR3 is TGTGCCACCAGCACGGGACTCTCCGGGGAGCTGTTTTTT.

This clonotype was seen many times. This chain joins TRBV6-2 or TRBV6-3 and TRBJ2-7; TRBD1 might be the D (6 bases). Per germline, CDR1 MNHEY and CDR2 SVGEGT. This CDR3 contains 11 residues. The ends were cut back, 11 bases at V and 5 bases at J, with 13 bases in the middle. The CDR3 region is CAGGRGNEQYF. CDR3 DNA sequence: TGTGCCGGGGGAAGGGGGAACGAGCAGTACTTC.

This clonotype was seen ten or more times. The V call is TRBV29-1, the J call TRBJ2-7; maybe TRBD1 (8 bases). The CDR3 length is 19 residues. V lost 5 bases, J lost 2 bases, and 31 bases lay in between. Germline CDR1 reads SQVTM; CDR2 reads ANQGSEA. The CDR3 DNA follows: TGCAGCGTTACCCTGGGGGGGACAGGACTCCCCCTTGTACCCTACGAGCAGTACTTC. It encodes CSVTLGGTGLPLVPYEQYF.

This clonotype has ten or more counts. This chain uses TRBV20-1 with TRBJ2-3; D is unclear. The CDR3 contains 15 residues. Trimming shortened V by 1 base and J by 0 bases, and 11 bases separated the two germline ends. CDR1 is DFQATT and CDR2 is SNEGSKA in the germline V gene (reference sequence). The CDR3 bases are TGCAGTGCTAGAGGCCTTCCCTATAGCACAGATACGCAGTATTTT. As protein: CSARGLPYSTDTQYF.

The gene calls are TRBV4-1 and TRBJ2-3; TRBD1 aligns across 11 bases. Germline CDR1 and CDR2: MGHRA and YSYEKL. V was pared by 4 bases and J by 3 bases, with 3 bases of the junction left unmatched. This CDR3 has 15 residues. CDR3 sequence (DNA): TGCGCCAGCAGCCGAGGACAGGGGGCAACAGATACGCAGTATTTT. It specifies CASSRGQGATDTQYF.

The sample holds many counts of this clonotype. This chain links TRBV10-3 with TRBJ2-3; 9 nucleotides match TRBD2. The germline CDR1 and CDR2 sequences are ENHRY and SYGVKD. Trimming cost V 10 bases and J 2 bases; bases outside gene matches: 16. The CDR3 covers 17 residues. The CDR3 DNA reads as TGTGCCACCCTTGACCTAGCGGGACCACGGGACACAGATACGCAGTATTTT. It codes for CATLDLAGPRDTDTQYF.

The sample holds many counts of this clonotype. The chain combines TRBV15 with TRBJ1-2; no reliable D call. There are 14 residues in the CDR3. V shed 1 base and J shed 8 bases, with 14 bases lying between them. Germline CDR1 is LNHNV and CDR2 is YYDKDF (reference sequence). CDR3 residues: CATSRGQDSGGYTF. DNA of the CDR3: TGTGCCACCAGCAGAGGGCAGGACTCGGGCGGCTACACCTTC.

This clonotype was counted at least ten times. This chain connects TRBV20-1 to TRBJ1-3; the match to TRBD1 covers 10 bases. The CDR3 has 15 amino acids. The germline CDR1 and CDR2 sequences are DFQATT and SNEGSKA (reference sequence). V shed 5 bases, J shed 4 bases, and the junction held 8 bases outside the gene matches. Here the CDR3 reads CSAAPGTGAGNTIYF. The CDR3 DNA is TGCAGTGCTGCTCCTGGGACAGGGGCCGGAAACACCATATATTTT.

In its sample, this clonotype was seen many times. The CDR3 DNA reads TGCGCCAGCGGCCTAGGACAGGGGTATTACAATGAGCAGTTCTTC. It is translated as CASGLGQGYYNEQFF. This sequence joins TRBV5-1 and TRBJ2-1, with 9 bases lining up with TRBD1. There are 15 residues in the CDR3. From germline, CDR1 is SGHRS and CDR2 YFSETQ. After removal of 7 bases from V and 4 bases from J, the junction contained 9 bases not matched to a gene.

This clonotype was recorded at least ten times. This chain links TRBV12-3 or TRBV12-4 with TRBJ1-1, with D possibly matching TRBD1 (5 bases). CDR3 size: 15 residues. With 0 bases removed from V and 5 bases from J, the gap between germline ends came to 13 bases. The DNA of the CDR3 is TGTGCCAGCAGTTTAGCCCCGGGGGGAGGAACTGAAGCTTTCTTT. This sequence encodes CASSLAPGGGTEAFF.

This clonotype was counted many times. The DNA for the CDR3 is TGTGCCAGCAGCCAAGATCGCTCGGGACTGCTGAACACTGAAGCTTTCTTT. It is translated as CASSQDRSGLLNTEAFF. The chain links TRBV3-1 to TRBJ1-1; D might be TRBD1 (5 bases). V was shortened by 0 bases and J by 0 bases, with 14 bases between the two germline ends. CDR3 length equals 17 residues. The germline gives CDR1 LGHDT, CDR2 YNNKEL (reference sequence).

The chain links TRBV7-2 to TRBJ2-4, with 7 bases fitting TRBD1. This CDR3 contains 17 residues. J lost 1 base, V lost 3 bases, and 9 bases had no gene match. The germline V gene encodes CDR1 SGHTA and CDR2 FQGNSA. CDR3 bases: TGTGCCAGCAGCTTGGGGGCACCGACAGGGGCCAAAAACATTCAGTACTTC. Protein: CASSLGAPTGAKNIQYF.

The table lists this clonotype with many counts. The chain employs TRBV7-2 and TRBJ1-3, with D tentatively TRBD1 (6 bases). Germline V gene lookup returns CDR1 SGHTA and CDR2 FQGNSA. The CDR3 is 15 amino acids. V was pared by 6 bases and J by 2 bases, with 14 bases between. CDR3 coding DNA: TGTGCCAGCAGACCTGAAGGGGGGACTGGAAACACCATATATTTT. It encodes CASRPEGGTGNTIYF.

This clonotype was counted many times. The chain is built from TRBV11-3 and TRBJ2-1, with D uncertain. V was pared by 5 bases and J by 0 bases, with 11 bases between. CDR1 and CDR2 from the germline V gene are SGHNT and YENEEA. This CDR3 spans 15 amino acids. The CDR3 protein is CASSLRGYSYNEQFF. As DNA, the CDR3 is TGTGCCAGCAGCCTCCGCGGCTACTCCTACAATGAGCAGTTCTTC.

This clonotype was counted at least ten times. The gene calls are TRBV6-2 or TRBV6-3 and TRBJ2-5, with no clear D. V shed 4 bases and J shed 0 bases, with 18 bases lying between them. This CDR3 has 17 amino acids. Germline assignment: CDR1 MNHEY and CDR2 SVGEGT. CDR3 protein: CASSFARLVSYQETQYF. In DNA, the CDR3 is TGTGCCAGCAGTTTTGCCAGACTGGTATCGTACCAAGAGACCCAGTACTTC.

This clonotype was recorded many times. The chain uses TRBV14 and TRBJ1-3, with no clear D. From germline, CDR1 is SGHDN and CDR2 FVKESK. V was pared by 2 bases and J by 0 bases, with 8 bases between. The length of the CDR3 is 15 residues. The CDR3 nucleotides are TGTGCCAGCAGCCAACGACGGAGCTCTGGAAACACCATATATTTT. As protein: CASSQRRSSGNTIYF.

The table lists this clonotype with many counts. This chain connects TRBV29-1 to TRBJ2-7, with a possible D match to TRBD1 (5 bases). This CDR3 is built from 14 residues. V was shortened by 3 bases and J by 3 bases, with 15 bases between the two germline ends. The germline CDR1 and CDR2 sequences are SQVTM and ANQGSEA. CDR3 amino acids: CSVELGHPFYEQYF. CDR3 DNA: TGCAGCGTTGAGCTAGGACACCCATTCTACGAGCAGTACTTC.

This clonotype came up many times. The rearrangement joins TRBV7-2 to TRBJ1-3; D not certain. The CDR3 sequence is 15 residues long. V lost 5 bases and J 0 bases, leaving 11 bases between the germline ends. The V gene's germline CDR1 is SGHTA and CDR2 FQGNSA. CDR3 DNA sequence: TGTGCCAGCAGCAGAGACCCAGGCTCTGGAAACACCATATATTTT. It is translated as CASSRDPGSGNTIYF.